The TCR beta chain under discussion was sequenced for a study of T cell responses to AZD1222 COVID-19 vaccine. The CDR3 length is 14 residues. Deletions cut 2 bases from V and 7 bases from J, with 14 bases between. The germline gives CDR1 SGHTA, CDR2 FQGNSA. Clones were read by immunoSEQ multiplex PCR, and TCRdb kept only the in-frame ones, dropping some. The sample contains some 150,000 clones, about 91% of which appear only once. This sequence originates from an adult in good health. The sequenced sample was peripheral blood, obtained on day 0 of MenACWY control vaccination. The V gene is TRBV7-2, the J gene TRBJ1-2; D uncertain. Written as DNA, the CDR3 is TGTGCCAGCAGCTTACGAGGAGAGCCGGGTGGCTACACCTTC. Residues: CASSLRGEPGGYTF.